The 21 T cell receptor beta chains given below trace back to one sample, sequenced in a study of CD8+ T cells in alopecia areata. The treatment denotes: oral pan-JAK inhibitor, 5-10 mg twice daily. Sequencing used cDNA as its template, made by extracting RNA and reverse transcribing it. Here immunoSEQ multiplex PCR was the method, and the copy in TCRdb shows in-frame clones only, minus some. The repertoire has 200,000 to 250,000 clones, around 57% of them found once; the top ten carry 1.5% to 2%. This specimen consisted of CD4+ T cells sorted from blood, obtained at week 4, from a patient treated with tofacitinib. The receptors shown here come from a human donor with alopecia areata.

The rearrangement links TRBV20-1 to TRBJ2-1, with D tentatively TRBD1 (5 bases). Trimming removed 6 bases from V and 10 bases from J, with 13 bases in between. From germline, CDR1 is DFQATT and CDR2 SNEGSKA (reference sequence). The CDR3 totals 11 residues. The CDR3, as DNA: TGCAGTGCCGGTGACAGCTCCGAGCAGTTCTTC. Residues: CSAGDSSEQFF.

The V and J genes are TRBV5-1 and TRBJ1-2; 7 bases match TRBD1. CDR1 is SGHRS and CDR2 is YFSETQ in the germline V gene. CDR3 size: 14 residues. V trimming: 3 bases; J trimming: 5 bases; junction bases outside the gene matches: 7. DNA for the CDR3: TGCGCCAGCAGCTGGGGAGACAGGGATTATGGCTACACCTTC. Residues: CASSWGDRDYGYTF.

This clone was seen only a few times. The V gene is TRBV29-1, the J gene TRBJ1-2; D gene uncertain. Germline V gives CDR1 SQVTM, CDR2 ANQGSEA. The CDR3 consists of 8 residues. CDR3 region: CRVDGYTF. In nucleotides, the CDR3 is TGCAGGGTGGACGGCTACACCTTC.

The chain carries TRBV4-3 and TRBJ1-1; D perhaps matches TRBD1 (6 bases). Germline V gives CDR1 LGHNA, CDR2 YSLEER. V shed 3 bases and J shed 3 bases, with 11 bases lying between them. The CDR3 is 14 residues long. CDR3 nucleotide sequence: TGCGCCAGCAGCCAGGGACAAGAGGACACTGAAGCTTTCTTT. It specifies CASSQGQEDTEAFF.

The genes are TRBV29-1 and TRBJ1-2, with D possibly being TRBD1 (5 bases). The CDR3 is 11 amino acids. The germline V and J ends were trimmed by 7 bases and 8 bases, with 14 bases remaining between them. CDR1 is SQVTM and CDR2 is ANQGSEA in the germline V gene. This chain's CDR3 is CSARGDRGYTF. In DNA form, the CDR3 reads TGCAGCGCTCGGGGGGACCGGGGCTACACCTTC.

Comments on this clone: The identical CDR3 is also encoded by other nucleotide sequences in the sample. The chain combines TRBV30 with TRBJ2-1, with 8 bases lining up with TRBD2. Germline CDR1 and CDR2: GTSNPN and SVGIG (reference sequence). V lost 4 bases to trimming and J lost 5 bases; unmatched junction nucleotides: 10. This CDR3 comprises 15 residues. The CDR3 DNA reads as TGTGCCTGGACGGGTCGGGGGGGCAGAGACAATGAGCAGTTCTTC. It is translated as CAWTGRGGRDNEQFF. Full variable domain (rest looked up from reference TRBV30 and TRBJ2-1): SQTIHQWPATLVQPVGSPLSLECTVEGTSNPNLYWYRQAAGRGLQLLFYSVGIGQISSEVPQNLSASRPQDRQFILSSKKLLLSDSGFYLCAWTGRGGRDNEQFFGPGTRLTVL.

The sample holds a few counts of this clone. The CDR3, as DNA: TGTGCCAGTAGTATCGCGGCACAGGTGGCCACCTTC. This gives the protein CASSIAAQVATF. The rearrangement uses TRBV19 and TRBJ1-2, with a tentative D call TRBD1 (5 bases). Germline-derived CDR1 and CDR2 are LNHDA and SQIVND (reference sequence). The CDR3 totals 12 residues. The ends were cut back, 3 bases at V and 13 bases at J, with 15 bases in the middle.

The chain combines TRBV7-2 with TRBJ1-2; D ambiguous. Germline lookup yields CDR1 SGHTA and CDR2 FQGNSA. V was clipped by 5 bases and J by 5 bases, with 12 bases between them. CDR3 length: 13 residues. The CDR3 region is CASSTTRPYGYTF. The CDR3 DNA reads TGTGCCAGCAGCACCACTCGACCGTATGGCTACACCTTC.

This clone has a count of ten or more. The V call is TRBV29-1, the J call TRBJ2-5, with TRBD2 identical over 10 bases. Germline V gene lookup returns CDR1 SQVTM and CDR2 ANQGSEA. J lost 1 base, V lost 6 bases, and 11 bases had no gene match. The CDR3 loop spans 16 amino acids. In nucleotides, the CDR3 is TGCAGCGTGACCGGCCAGCGGGGGGGGAGCCAAGAGACCCAGTACTTC. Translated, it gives CSVTGQRGGSQETQYF.

The chain's CDR3 is CASSERSTGDQPQHF. CDR3 sequence (DNA): TGTGCCAGCAGTGAACGGTCGACAGGGGATCAGCCCCAGCATTTT. The chain is built from TRBV2 and TRBJ1-5, with TRBD1 matching over 8 bases. The CDR3 contains 15 residues. Germline trimming cut 2 bases from V and 5 bases from J; bases unmatched to any gene: 5. Germline V gene data show CDR1 as SNHLY and CDR2 as FYNNEI. The full variable domain, with the rest looked up from reference TRBV2 and TRBJ1-5, is EPEVTQTPSHQVTQMGQEVILRCVPISNHLYFYWYRQILGQKVEFLVSFYNNEISEKSEIFDDQFSVERPDGSNFTLKIRSTKLEDSAMYFCASSERSTGDQPQHFGDGTRLSIL.

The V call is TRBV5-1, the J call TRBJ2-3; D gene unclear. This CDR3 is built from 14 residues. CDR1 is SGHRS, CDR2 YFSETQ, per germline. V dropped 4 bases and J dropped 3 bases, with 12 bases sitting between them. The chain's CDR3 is CASSPQKGTDTQYF. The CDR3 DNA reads TGCGCCAGCAGCCCCCAGAAAGGAACAGATACGCAGTATTTT.

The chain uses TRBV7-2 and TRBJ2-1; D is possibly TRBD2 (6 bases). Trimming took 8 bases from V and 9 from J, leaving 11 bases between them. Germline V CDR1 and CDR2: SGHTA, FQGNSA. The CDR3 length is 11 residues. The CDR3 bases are TGTGCCAGCGCGCGGGACGGTGAGCAGTTCTTC. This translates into CASARDGEQFF. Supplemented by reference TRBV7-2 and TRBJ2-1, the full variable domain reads GAGVSQSPSNKVTEKGKDVELRCDPISGHTALYWYRQSLGQGLEFLIYFQGNSAPDKSGLPSDRFSAERTGGSVSTLTIQRTQQEDSAVYLCASARDGEQFFGPGTRLTVL.

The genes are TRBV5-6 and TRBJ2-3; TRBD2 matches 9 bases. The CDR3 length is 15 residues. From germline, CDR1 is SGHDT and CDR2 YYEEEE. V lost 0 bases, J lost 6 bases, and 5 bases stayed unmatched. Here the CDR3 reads CASSLEAGGQDTQYF. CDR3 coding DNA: TGTGCCAGCAGCTTGGAGGCGGGGGGGCAGGATACGCAGTATTTT. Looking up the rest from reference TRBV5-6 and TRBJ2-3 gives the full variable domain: DAGVTQSPTHLIKTRGQQVTLRCSPKSGHDTVSWYQQALGQGPQFIFQYYEEEERQRGNFPDRFSGHQFPNYSSELNVNALLLGDSALYLCASSLEAGGQDTQYFGPGTRLTVL.

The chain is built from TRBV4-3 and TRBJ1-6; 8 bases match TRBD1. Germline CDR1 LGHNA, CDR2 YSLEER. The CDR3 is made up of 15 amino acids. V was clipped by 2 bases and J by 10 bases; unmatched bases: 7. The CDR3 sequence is CASSQSGTGDSPLHF. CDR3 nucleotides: TGCGCCAGCAGCCAATCCGGGACAGGCGACTCACCCCTCCACTTT.

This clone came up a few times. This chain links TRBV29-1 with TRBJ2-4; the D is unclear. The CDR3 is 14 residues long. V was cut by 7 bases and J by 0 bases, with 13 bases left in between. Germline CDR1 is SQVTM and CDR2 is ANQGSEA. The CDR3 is CSALGMGAKNIQYF. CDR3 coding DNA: TGCAGCGCACTGGGAATGGGAGCCAAAAACATTCAGTACTTC.

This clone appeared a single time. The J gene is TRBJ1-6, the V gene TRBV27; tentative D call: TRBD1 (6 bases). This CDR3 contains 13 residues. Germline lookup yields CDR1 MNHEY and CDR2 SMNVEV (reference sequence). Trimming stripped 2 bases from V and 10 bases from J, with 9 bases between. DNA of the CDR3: TGTGCCAGCAGTTTAGGGCAGGGGTCACCCCTCCACTTT. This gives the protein CASSLGQGSPLHF.

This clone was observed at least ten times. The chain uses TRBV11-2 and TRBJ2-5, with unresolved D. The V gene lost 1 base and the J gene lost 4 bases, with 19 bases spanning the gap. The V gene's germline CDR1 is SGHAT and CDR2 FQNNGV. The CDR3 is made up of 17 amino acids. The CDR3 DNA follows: TGTGCCAGCAGCTTAGTTTCTGTTCGGTCAAGCTTAGAGACCCAGTACTTC. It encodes CASSLVSVRSSLETQYF. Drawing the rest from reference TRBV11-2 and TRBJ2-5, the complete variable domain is EAGVAQSPRYKIIEKRQSVAFWCNPISGHATLYWYQQILGQGPKLLIQFQNNGVVDDSQLPKDRFSAERLKGVDSTLKIQPAKLEDSAVYLCASSLVSVRSSLETQYFGPGTRLLVL.

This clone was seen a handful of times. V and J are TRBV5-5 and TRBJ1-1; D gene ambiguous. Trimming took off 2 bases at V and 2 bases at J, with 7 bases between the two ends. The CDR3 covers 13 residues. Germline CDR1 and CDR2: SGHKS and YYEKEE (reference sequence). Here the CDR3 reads CASSLGSNTEAFF. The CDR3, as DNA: TGTGCCAGCAGCTTAGGGTCCAACACTGAAGCTTTCTTT.

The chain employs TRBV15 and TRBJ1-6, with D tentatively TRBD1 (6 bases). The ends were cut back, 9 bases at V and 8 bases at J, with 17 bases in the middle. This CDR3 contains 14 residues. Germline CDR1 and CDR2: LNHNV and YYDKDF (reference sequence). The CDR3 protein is CATEKGGLDSPLHF. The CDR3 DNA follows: TGTGCCACGGAGAAAGGGGGGCTCGATTCACCCCTCCACTTT.

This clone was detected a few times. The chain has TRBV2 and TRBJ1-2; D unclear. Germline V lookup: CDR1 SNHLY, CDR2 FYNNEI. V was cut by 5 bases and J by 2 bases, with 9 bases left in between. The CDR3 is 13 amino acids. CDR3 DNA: TGTGCCAGCAGTATACAGAAAAACTATGGCTACACCTTC. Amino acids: CASSIQKNYGYTF.

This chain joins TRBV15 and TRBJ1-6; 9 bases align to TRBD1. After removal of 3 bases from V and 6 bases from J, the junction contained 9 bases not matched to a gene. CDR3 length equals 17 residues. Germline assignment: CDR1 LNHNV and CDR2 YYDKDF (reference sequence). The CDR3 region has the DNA TGTGCCACCAGCAGCGATTTTGGACAGGGGAGTAATTCACCCCTCCACTTT. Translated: CATSSDFGQGSNSPLHF.